This T cell receptor (beta chain) derives from a study of CXCR3-negative and CXCR3-positive naive CD8 T cells. Study-level points and caveats: The TRBV-TRBJ usage of naive CXCR3-negative and CXCR3-positive cells was similar, but that of memory cells differed. Naive subsets had comparable surface CD5; TCR strength was inferred from TRB CDR3 properties.

At 300,000 to 350,000 cells each, triplicate sorts were carried out for each CD8+ T cell subset. The authors prepared UMI-labeled TRB cDNA libraries by 5' RACE. Reprocessing the 5' RACE reads, TCRdb reports a single entry for every CDR3 protein and omits DNA. Its table records around 40,000 distinct CDR3 sequences. As for this clonotype: Antigen unknown.

CDR1 and CDR2 from the germline V gene are MGHRA and YSYEKL. The CDR3 is made up of 13 amino acids. The clonotype originates from a human donor in good health. Some clones in this sample may be carry-over from other donors' samples. The sample was memory CD8+ T cells from blood. The chain joins TRBV4-1 to TRBJ2-3; TCRdb reports TRBD1, a call that lacks DNA to check it against. The CDR3 protein is CASRGQSTDTQYF.